This record covers a single TCR beta chain. What it binds is not known. This sample also contains other DNA sequences that code for the same CDR3. Germline CDR1 SGHDT, CDR2 YYEEEE. The V gene lost 2 bases and the J gene lost 1 base, with 4 bases spanning the gap. The CDR3 is 12 amino acids. The data derive from a study of shared clonotypes between healthy human individuals. General observations from the study: Represented diversity (both genetic and exposure-history) was limited by the small number of donors.

Assay used: immunoSEQ multiplex PCR; TCRdb lists only in-frame clones, some missing. The profile shows about 960,000 clones, roughly 72% of them singletons. Naive CD45RA+ and memory CD45RA-negative subsets were split from CD4+ cells. What was sequenced was memory CD4+ T cells sorted from blood. Subset specified: CD45RA-negative fraction. This TCR was recovered from a man aged 18 to 30 in good health. The V gene is TRBV5-6, the J gene TRBJ2-7; D is unresolved. The CDR3 nucleotides read TGTGCCAGCAGCTTTAGGTCCTACGAGCAGTACTTC. Residues: CASSFRSYEQYF.